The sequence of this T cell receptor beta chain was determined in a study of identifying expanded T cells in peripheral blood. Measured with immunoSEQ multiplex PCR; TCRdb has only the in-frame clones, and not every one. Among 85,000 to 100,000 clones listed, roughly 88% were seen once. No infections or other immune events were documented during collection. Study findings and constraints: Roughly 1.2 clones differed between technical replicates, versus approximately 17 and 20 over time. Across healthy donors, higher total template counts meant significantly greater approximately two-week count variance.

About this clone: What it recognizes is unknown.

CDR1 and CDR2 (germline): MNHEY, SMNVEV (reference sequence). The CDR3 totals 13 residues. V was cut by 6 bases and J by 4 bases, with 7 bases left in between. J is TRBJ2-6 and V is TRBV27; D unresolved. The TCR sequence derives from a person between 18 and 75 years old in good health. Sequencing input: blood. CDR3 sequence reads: CASRQLGANVLTF. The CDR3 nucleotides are TGTGCCAGCAGACAGTTAGGGGCCAACGTCCTGACTTTC.